This TCR beta chain was recovered during a study of a mutant IDH1 vaccine in newly diagnosed glioma. Overall study context: Before enrollment, patients got radiotherapy alone, temozolomide alone, or mostly the combination.

As for time point: baseline, week 1 (first vaccination visit). As for treatment: pre-vaccination baseline after standard-of-care therapy. This clone was detected a few times. Measured with immunoSEQ multiplex PCR; TCRdb has only the in-frame clones, and not every one. Here the sample spans about 92,000 clones, around 80% being singletons. The input for sequencing was PBMCs, taken from a glioma patient treated with radiotherapy, temozolomide or both. This clonotype was sampled from a man aged 35-49 years with glioma.

In nucleotides, the CDR3 is TGTGCCTGGTTTGGGGAGCGCCCGAACACCGGGGAGCTGTTTTTT. It encodes CAWFGERPNTGELFF. The genes are TRBV30 and TRBJ2-2; possibly TRBD2 for D (5 bases). The germline V gene has CDR1 GTSNPN and CDR2 SVGIG (reference sequence). V was shortened by 5 bases and J by 0 bases, with 13 bases between the two germline ends. CDR3 length equals 15 residues.